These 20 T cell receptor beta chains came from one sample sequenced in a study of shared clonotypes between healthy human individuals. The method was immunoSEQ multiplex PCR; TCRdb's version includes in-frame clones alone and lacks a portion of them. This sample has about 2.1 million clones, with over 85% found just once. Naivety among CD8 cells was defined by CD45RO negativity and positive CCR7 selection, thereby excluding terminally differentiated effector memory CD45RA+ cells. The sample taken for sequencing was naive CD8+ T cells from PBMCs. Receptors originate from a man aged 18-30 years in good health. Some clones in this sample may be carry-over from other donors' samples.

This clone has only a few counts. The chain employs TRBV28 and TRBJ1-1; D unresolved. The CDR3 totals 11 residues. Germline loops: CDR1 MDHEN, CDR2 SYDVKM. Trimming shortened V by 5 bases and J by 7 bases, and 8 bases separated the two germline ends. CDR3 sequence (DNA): TGTGCCAGCAGTCTCCGGGATGAAGCTTTCTTT. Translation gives CASSLRDEAFF.

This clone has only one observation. CDR3 residues: CASSDPRLREEKLFF. For the CDR3, the DNA is TGTGCCAGCAGTGACCCCAGGCTGAGGGAGGAAAAACTGTTTTTT. The chain couples TRBV2 to TRBJ1-4; the D is unclear. This CDR3 has 15 residues. V lost 3 bases and J 8 bases, leaving 16 bases between the germline ends. Per germline, CDR1 SNHLY and CDR2 FYNNEI. Variable domain in full (rest from reference TRBV2 and TRBJ1-4): EPEVTQTPSHQVTQMGQEVILRCVPISNHLYFYWYRQILGQKVEFLVSFYNNEISEKSEIFDDQFSVERPDGSNFTLKIRSTKLEDSAMYFCASSDPRLREEKLFFGSGTQLSVL.

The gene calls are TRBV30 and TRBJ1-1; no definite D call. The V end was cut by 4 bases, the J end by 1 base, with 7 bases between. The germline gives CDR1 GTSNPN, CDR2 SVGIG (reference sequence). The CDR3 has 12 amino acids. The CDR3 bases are TGTGCCTGGACAGCAGAGAACACTGAAGCTTTCTTT. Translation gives CAWTAENTEAFF. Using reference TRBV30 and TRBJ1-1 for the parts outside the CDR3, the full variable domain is SQTIHQWPATLVQPVGSPLSLECTVEGTSNPNLYWYRQAAGRGLQLLFYSVGIGQISSEVPQNLSASRPQDRQFILSSKKLLLSDSGFYLCAWTAENTEAFFGQGTRLTVV.

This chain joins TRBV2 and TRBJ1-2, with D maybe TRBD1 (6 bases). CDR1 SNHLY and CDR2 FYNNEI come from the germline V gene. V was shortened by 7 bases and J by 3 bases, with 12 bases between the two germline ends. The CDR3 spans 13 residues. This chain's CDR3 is CASTGGGYYGYTF. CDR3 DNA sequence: TGTGCCAGCACGGGGGGCGGGTACTATGGCTACACCTTC.

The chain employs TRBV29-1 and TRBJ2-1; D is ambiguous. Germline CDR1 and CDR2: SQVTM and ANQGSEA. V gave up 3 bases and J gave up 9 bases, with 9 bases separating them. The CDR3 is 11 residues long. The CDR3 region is CSVDGPREQFF. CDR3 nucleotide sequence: TGCAGCGTTGATGGTCCGCGTGAGCAGTTCTTC.

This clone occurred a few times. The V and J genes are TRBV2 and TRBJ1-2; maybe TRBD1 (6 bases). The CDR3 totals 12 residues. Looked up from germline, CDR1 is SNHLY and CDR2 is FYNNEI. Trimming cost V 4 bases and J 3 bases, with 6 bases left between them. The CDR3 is CASSGTDYGYTF. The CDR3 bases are TGTGCCAGCAGTGGGACAGACTATGGCTACACCTTC.

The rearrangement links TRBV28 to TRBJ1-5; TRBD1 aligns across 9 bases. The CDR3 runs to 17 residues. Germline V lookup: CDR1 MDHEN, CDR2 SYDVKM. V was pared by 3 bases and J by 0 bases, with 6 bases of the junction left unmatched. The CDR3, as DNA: TGTGCCAGCAGTTTGGGACAGGGCCCTTATAGCAATCAGCCCCAGCATTTT. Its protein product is CASSLGQGPYSNQPQHF.

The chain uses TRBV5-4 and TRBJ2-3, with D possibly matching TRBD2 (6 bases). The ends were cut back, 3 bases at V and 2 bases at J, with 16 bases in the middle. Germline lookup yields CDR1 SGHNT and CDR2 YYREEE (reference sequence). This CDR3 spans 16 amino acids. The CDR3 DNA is TGTGCCAGCAGCTATGACCGGGACTCACTCACAGATACGCAGTATTTT. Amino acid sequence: CASSYDRDSLTDTQYF.

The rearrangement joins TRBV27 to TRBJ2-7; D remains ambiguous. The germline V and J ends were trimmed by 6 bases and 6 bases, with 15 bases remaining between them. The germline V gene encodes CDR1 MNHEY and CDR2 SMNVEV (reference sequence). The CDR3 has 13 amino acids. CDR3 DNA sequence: TGTGCCAGCAGAACGCTAGTAGGGTTCGAGCAGTACTTC. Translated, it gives CASRTLVGFEQYF.

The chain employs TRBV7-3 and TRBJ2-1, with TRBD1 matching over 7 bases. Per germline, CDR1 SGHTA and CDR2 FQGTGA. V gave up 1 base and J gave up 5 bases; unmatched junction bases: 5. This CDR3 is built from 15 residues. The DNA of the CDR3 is TGTGCCAGCAGCTTAAGACAGGGTGTCCACAATGAGCAGTTCTTC. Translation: CASSLRQGVHNEQFF.

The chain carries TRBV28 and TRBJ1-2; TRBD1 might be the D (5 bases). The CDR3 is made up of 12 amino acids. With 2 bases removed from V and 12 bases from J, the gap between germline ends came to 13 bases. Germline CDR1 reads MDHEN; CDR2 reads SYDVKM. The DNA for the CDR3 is TGTGCCAGCAGTTTAATGGGGGAGGGCCACACCTTC. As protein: CASSLMGEGHTF.

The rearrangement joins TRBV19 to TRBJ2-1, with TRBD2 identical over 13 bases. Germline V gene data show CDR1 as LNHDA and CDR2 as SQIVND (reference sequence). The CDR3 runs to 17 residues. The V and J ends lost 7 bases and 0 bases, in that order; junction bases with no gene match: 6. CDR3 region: CASTLAGGYHSYNEQFF. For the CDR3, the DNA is TGTGCCAGTACACTAGCGGGAGGGTACCACTCCTACAATGAGCAGTTCTTC.

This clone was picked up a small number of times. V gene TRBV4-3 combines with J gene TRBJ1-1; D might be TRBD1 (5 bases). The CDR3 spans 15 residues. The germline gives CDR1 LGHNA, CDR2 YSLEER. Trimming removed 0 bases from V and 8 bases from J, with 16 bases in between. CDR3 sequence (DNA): TGCGCCAGCAGCCAAGATTTGTCCGGTGGGGGAGAAGCTTTCTTT. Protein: CASSQDLSGGGEAFF.

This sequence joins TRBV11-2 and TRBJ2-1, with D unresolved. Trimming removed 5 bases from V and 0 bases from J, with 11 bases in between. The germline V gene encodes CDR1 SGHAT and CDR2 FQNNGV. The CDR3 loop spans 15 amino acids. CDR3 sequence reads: CASSPSLSSYNEQFF. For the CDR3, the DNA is TGTGCCAGCAGCCCCAGCCTGAGCTCCTACAATGAGCAGTTCTTC.

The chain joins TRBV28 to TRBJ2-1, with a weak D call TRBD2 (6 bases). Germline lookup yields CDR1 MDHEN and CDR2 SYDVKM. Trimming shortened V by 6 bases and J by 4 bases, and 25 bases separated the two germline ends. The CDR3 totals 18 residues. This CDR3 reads CASRPRSSIRAGYNEQFF. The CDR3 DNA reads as TGTGCCAGCAGGCCCCGGAGTAGTATCCGGGCGGGATACAATGAGCAGTTCTTC.

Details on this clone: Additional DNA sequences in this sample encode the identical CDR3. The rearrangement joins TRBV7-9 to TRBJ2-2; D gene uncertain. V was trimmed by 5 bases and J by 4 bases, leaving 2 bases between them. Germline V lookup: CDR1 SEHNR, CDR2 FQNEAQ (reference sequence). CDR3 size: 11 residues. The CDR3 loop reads CASSPTGELFF. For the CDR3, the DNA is TGTGCCAGCAGCCCCACCGGGGAGCTGTTTTTT.

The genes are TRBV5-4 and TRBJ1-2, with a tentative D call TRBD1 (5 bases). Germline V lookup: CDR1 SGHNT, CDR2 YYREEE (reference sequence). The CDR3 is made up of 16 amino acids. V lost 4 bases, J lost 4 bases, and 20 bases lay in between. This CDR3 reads CASSPELGALGYGYTF. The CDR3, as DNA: TGTGCCAGCAGCCCAGAGCTTGGGGCGCTGGGCTATGGCTACACCTTC.

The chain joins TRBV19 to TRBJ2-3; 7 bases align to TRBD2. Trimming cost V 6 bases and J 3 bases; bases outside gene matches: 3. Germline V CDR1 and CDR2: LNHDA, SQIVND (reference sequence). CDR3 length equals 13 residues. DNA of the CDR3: TGTGCCAGTAGGAGGGAGGGGACAGATACGCAGTATTTT. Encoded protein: CASRREGTDTQYF.

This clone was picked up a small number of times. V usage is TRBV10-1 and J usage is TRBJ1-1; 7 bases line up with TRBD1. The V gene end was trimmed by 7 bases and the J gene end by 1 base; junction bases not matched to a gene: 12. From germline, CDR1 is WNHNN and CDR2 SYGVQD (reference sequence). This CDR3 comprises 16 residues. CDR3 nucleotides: TGCGCCAGCAAACAGGACAGGATGAACGGGAACACTGAAGCTTTCTTT. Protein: CASKQDRMNGNTEAFF.

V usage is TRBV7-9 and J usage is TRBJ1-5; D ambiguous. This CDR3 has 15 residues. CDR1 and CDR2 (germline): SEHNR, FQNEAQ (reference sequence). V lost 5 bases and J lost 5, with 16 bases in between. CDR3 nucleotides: TGTGCCAGCAGCCCAGGTTTGACGGTAGATCAGCCCCAGCATTTT. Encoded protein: CASSPGLTVDQPQHF.